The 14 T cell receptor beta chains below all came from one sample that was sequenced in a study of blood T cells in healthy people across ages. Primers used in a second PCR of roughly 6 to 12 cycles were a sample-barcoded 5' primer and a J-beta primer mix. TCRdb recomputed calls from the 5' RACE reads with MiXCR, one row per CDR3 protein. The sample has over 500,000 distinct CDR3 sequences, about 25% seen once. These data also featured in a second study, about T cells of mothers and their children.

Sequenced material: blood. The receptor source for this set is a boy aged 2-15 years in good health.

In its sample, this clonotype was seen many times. The CDR3 reads CASSQALHSSGANVLTF. CDR3 sequence (DNA): TGTGCCAGCAGCCAAGCCCTTCATTCCTCTGGGGCCAACGTCCTGACTTTC. This chain connects TRBV3-1 to TRBJ2-6; D is ambiguous. Looked up from germline, CDR1 is LGHDT and CDR2 is YNNKEL (reference sequence). The CDR3 has 17 amino acids. V lost 1 base and J 0 bases, leaving 10 bases between the germline ends. The full variable domain, rest sourced from reference TRBV3-1 and TRBJ2-6, is DTAVSQTPKYLVTQMGNDKSIKCEQNLGHDTMYWYKQDSKKFLKIMFSYNNKELIINETVPNRFSPKSPDKAHLNLHINSLELGDSAVYFCASSQALHSSGANVLTFGAGSRLTVL.

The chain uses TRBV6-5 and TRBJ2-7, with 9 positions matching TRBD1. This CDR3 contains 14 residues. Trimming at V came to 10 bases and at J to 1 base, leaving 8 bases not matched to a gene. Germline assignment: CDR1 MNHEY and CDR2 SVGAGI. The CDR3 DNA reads TGTGCCACCAGCCGGGACAGGGAGTCCTACGAGCAGTACTTC. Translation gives CATSRDRESYEQYF.

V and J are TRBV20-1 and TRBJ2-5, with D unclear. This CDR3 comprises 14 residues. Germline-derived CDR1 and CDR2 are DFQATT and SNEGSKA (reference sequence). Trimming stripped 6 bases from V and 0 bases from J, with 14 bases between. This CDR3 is CSAAPNTNQETQYF. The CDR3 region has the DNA TGCAGTGCCGCCCCAAACACGAACCAAGAGACCCAGTACTTC.

The CDR3 bases are TGCGCCAGCAGCTTGGTAGGGGATGCGAAGACTGAAGCTTTCTTT. It codes for CASSLVGDAKTEAFF. The V gene is TRBV5-1, the J gene TRBJ1-1; a weak D match, TRBD1 (5 bases). The V gene lost 0 bases and the J gene lost 5 bases, with 14 bases spanning the gap. The V gene's germline CDR1 is SGHRS and CDR2 YFSETQ. The CDR3 is made up of 15 amino acids.

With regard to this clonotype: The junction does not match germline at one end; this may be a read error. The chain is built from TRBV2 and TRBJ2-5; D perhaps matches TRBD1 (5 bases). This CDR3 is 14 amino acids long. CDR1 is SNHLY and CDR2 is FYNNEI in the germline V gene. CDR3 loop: CASGSRALQETQCF. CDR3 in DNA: TGTGCCAGCGGGTCCAGGGCCCTCCAAGAGACCCAGTGCTTC.

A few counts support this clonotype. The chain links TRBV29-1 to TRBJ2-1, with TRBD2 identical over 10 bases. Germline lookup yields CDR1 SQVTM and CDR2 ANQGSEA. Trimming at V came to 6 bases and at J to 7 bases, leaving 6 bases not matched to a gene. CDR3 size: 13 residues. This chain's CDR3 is CSVIAGGRNEQFF. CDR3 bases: TGCAGCGTGATAGCGGGAGGAAGGAATGAGCAGTTCTTC.

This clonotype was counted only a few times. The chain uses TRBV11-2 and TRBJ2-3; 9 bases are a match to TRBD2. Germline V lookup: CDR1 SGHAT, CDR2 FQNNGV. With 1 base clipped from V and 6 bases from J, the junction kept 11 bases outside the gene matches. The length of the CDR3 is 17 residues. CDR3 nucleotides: TGTGCCAGCAGCTTAGGTCTTAGCGGGAGAAGGGCGGATACGCAGTATTTT. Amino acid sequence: CASSLGLSGRRADTQYF.

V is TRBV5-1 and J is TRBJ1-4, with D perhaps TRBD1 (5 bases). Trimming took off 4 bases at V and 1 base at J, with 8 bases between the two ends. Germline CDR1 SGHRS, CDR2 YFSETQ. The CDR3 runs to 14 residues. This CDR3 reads CASSRDGTNEKLFF. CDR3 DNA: TGCGCCAGCAGCCGGGACGGAACTAATGAAAAACTGTTTTTT.

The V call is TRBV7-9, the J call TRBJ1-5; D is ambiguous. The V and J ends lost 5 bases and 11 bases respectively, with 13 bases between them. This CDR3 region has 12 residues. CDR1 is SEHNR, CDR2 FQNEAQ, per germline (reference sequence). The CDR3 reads CASSLGPRTQHF. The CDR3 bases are TGTGCCAGCAGCCTAGGACCCAGAACCCAGCATTTT.

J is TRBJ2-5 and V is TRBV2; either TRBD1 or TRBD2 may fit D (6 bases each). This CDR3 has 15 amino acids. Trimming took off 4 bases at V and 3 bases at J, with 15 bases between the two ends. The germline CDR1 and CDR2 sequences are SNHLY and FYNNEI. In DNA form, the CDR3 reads TGTGCCAGCAGTGGGGTGAGGGGGGCTAAAGAGACCCAGTACTTC. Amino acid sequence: CASSGVRGAKETQYF.

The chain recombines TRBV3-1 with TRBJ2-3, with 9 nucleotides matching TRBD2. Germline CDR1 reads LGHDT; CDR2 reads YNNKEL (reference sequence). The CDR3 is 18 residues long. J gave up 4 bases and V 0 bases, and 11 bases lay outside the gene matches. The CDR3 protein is CASSQESVAGDSPDTQYF. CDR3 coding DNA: TGTGCCAGCAGCCAAGAATCGGTAGCGGGAGACTCGCCAGATACGCAGTATTTT.

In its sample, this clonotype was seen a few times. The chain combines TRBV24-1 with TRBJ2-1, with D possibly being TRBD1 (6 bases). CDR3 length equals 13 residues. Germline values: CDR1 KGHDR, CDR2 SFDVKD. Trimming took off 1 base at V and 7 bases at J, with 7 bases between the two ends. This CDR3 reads CATSDLRGNEQFF. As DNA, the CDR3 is TGTGCCACCAGTGATTTAAGGGGGAATGAGCAGTTCTTC.

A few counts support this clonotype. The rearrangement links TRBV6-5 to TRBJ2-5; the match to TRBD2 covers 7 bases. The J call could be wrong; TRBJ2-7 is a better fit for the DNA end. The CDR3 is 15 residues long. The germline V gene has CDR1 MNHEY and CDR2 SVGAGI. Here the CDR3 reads CASCAFSGASYEQYF. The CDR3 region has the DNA TGTGCCAGCTGCGCTTTCAGCGGGGCATCCTACGAGCAGTACTTC.

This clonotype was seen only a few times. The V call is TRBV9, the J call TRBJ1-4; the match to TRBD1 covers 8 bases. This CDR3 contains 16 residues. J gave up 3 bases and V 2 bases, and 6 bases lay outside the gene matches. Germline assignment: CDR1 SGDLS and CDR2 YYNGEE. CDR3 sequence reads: CASSVQGAGANEKLFF. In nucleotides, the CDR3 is TGTGCCAGCAGCGTGCAGGGGGCCGGAGCTAATGAAAAACTGTTTTTT.